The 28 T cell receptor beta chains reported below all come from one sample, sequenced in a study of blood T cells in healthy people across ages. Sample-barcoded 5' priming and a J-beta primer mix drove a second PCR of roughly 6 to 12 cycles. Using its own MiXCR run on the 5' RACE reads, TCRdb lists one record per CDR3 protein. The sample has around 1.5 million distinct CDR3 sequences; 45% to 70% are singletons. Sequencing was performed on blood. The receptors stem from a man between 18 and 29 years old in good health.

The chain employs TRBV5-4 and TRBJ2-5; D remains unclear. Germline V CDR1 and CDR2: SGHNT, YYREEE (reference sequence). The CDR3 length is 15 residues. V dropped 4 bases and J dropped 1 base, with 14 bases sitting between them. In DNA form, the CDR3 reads TGTGCCAGCAGCCCCGTTGGAGCTCGCCAAGAGACCCAGTACTTC. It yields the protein CASSPVGARQETQYF.

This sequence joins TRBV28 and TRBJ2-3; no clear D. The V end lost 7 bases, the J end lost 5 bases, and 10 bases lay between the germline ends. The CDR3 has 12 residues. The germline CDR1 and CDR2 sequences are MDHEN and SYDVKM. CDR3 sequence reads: CASTLTGDTQYF. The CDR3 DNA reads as TGTGCCAGCACCTTGACCGGAGATACGCAGTATTTT.

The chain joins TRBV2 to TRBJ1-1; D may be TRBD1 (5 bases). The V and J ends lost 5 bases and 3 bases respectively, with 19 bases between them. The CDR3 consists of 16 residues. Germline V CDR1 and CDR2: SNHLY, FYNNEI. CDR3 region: CASSSQRGRGDTEAFF. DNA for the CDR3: TGTGCCAGCAGTTCACAGCGGGGGAGGGGAGACACTGAAGCTTTCTTT.

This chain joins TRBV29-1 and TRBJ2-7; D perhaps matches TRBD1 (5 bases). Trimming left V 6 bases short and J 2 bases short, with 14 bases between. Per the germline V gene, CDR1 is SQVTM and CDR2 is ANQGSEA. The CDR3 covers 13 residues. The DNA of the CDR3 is TGCAGCGTAACAGGTGGATTGGCCTACGAGCAGTACTTC. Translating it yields CSVTGGLAYEQYF.

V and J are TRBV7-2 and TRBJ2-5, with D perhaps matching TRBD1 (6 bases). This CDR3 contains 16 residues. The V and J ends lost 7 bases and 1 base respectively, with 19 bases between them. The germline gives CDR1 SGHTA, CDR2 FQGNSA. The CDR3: CASTPSRTVRQETQYF. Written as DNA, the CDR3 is TGTGCCAGCACCCCTTCGAGGACAGTCCGCCAAGAGACCCAGTACTTC.

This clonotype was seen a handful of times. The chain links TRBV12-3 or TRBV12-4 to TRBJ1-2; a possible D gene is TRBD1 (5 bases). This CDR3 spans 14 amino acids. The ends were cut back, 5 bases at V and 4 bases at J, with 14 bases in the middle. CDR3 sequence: CASSRGTLSYGYTF. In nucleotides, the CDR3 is TGTGCCAGCAGTCGAGGGACTCTAAGCTATGGCTACACCTTC.

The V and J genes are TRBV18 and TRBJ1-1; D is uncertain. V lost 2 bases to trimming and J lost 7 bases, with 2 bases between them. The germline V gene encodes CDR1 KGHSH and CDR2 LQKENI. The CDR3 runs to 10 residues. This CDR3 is CASSPNEAFF. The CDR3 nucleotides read TGTGCCAGCTCACCAAATGAAGCTTTCTTT.

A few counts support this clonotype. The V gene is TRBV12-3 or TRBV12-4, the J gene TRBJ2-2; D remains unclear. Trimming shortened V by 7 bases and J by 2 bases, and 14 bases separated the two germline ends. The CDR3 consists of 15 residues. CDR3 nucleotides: TGTGCCAGCACCCTTAGTCAGGTTAACACCGGGGAGCTGTTTTTT. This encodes CASTLSQVNTGELFF.

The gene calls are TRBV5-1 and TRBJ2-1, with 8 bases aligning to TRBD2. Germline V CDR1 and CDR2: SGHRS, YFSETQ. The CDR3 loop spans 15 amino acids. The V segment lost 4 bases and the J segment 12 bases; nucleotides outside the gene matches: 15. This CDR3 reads CASSREGPDKSGQFF. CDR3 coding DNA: TGCGCCAGCAGCCGGGAGGGACCCGACAAAAGTGGGCAGTTCTTC. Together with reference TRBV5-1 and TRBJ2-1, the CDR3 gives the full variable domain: KAGVTQTPRYLIKTRGQQVTLSCSPISGHRSVSWYQQTPGQGLQFLFEYFSETQRNKGNFPGRFSGRQFSNSRSEMNVSTLELGDSALYLCASSREGPDKSGQFFGPGTRLTVL.

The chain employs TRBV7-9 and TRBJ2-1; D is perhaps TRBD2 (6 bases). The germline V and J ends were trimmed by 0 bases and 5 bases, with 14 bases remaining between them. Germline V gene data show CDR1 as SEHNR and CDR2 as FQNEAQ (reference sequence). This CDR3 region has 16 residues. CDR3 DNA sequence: TGTGCCAGCAGCTTAGCACGGGCGGGGAGAGACAATGAGCAGTTCTTC. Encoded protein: CASSLARAGRDNEQFF. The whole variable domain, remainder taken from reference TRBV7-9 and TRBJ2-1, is DTGVSQNPRHKITKRGQNVTFRCDPISEHNRLYWYRQTLGQGPEFLTYFQNEAQLEKSRLLSDRFSAERPKGSFSTLEIQRTEQGDSAMYLCASSLARAGRDNEQFFGPGTRLTVL.

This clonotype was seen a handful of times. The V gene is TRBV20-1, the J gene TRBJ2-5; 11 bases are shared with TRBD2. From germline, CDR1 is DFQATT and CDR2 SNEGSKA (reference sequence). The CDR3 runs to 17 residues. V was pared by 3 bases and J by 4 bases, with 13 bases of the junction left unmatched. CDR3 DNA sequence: TGCAGTGCTAGGCAACCTATAGCGGGGGGGCCTTCAGAGACCCAGTACTTC. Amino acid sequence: CSARQPIAGGPSETQYF.

CDR3 loop: CSVETRPYEQYF. DNA for the CDR3: TGCAGCGTTGAAACACGTCCCTACGAGCAGTACTTC. The rearrangement uses TRBV29-1 and TRBJ2-7; D is uncertain. CDR1 and CDR2 (germline): SQVTM, ANQGSEA. The CDR3 runs to 12 residues. Trimming pared 2 bases from V and 2 bases from J, leaving 7 bases between.

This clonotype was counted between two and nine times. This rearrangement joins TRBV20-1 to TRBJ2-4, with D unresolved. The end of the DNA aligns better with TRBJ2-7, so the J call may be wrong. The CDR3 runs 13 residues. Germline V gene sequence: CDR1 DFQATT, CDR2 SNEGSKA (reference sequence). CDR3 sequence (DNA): TGCAGTGCTACGGTGTTAGGTCGGTACGAGCAGTACTTC. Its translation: CSATVLGRYEQYF.

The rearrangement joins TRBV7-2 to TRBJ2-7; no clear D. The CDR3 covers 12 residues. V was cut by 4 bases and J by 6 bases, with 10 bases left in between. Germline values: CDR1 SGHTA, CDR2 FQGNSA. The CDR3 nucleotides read TGTGCCAGCAGCTCGGGCGAGCTCGAGCAGTACTTC. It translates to CASSSGELEQYF. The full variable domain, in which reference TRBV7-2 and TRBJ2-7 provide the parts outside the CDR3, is GAGVSQSPSNKVTEKGKDVELRCDPISGHTALYWYRQSLGQGLEFLIYFQGNSAPDKSGLPSDRFSAERTGGSVSTLTIQRTQQEDSAVYLCASSSGELEQYFGPGTRLTVT.

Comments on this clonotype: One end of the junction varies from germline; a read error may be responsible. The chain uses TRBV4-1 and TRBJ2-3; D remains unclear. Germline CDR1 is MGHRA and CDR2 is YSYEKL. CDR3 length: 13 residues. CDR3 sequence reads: CASSQARTDTQYF. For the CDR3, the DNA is TGTGCCAGCAGCCAAGCCCGCACAGATACGCAGTATTTT.

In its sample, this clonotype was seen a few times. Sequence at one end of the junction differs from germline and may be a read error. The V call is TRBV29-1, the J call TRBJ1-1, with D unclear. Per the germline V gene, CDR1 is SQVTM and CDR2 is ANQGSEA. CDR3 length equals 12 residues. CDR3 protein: CSGEERDTEAFF. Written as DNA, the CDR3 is TGCAGCGGTGAAGAGAGGGACACTGAAGCTTTCTTT.

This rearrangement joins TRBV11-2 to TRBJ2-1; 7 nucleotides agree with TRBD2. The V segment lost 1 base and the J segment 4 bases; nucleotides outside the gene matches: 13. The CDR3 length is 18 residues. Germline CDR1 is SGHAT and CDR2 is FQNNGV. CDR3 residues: CASSLVPRMGRGYNEQFF. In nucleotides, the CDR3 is TGTGCCAGCAGCTTAGTCCCCAGGATGGGGCGGGGGTACAATGAGCAGTTCTTC.

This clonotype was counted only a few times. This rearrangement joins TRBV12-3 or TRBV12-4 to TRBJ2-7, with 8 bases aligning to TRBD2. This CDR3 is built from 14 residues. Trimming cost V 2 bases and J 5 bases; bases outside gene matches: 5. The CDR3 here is CASSLTGAGDEQYF. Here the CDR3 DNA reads TGTGCCAGCAGTTTAACAGGAGCGGGAGACGAGCAGTACTTC.

In DNA, the CDR3 is TGCGCCAGCAGCCGCTATCCAAGGAGCGACGAACTAGATACGCAGTATTTT. It yields the protein CASSRYPRSDELDTQYF. This sequence joins TRBV4-3 and TRBJ2-3; no reliable D call. The CDR3 is 17 residues long. The germline V gene has CDR1 LGHNA and CDR2 YSLEER. V dropped 4 bases and J dropped 5 bases, with 22 bases sitting between them.

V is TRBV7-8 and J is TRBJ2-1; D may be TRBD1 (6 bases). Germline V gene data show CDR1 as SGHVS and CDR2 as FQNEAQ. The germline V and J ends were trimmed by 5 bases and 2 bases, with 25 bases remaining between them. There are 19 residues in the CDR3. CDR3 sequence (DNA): TGTGCCAGCAGCCTCCAATCTGGGACACTCAGAATTACCTACAATGAGCAGTTCTTC. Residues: CASSLQSGTLRITYNEQFF.

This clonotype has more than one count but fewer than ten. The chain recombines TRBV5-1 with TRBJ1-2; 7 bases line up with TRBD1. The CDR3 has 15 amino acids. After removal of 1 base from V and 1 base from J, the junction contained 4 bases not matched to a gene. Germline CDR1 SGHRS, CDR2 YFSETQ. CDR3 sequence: CASSLRQGYNYGYTF. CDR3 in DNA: TGCGCCAGCAGCTTGCGACAGGGCTATAACTATGGCTACACCTTC. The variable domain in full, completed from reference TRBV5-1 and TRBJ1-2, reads KAGVTQTPRYLIKTRGQQVTLSCSPISGHRSVSWYQQTPGQGLQFLFEYFSETQRNKGNFPGRFSGRQFSNSRSEMNVSTLELGDSALYLCASSLRQGYNYGYTFGSGTRLTVV.

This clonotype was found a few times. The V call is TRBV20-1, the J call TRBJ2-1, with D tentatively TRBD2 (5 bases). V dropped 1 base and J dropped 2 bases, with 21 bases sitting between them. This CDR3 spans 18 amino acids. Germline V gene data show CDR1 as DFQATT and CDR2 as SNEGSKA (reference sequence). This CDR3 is CSARVLRAPSLPYNEQFF. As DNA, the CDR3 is TGCAGTGCTAGAGTCCTCCGGGCCCCTAGCTTGCCCTACAATGAGCAGTTCTTC.

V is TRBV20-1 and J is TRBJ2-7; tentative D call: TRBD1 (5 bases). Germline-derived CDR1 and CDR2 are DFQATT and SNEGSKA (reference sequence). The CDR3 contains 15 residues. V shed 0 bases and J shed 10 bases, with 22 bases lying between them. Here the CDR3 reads CSARDPTDTQEAQYF. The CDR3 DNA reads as TGCAGTGCTAGAGATCCCACGGACACACAAGAGGCCCAGTACTTC.

The CDR3 DNA is TGCGCCAGCAGCCAAGAAACAGCGGGGGGTAAAAATACGCAGTATTTT. Translating gives CASSQETAGGKNTQYF. The rearrangement joins TRBV4-3 to TRBJ2-3, with TRBD2 matching over 9 bases. Trimming removed 0 bases from V and 7 bases from J; junction bases left unmatched: 8. This CDR3 is 16 amino acids long. Germline assignment: CDR1 LGHNA and CDR2 YSLEER.

Here the CDR3 reads CASSQDTLGYNEQFF. CDR3 coding DNA: TGCGCCAGCAGCCAAGACACCTTGGGCTACAATGAGCAGTTCTTC. The rearrangement joins TRBV4-3 to TRBJ2-1; D is unclear. This CDR3 has 15 amino acids. Germline CDR1 and CDR2: LGHNA and YSLEER. V dropped 0 bases and J dropped 3 bases, with 9 bases sitting between them.

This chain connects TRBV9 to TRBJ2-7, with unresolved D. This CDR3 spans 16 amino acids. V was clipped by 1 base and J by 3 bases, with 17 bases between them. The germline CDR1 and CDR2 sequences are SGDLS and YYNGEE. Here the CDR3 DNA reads TGTGCCAGCAGCGTAACCCCCAGGACCAACCTCTACGAGCAGTACTTC. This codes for CASSVTPRTNLYEQYF. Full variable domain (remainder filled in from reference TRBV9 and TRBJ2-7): DSGVTQTPKHLITATGQRVTLRCSPRSGDLSVYWYQQSLDQGLQFLIQYYNGEERAKGNILERFSAQQFPDLHSELNLSSLELGDSALYFCASSVTPRTNLYEQYFGPGTRLTVT.

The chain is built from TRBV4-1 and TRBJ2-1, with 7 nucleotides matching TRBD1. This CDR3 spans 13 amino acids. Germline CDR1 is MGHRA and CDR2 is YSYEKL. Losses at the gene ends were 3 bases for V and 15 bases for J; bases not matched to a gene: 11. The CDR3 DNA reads TGCGCCAGCAGCCATTTTACGACAGGGTGGTTGTTCTTC. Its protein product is CASSHFTTGWLFF.

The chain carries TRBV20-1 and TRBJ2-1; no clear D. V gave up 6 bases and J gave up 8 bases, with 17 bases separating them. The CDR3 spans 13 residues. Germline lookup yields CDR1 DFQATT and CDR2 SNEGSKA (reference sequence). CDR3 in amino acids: CSAGPHGRDEQFF. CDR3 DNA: TGCAGTGCGGGCCCACATGGTAGGGATGAGCAGTTCTTC.